Listed here are 32 T cell receptor beta chains from one sample, sequenced in a study of shared clonotypes between healthy human individuals. The protocol was immunoSEQ multiplex PCR, while the TCRdb copy is restricted to in-frame clones and leaves out a portion. The sample records over a million clones, 75% to 85% being singletons. The sequencing input was memory CD4+ T cells from PBMCs. Subset meaning: CD45RA-negative fraction. The source is a young man in good health. Some clones in this sample may be carry-over from other donors' samples.

The chain joins TRBV6-1 to TRBJ2-2; 8 nucleotides align to TRBD2. Per germline, CDR1 MNHNS and CDR2 SASEGT. The CDR3 totals 15 residues. Trimming took 8 bases from V and 6 from J; bases not matched to a gene: 11. CDR3 sequence reads: CASDGSGRWAGELFF. CDR3 in DNA: TGTGCCAGCGACGGGAGCGGGAGATGGGCCGGGGAGCTGTTTTTT.

For the CDR3, the DNA is TGTGCCAGCAGTTTGTATTCTGAGGGAGTTAGAAACATTCAGTACTTC. It translates to CASSLYSEGVRNIQYF. The chain combines TRBV28 with TRBJ2-4, with D possibly matching TRBD2 (5 bases). Germline CDR1 is MDHEN and CDR2 is SYDVKM. This CDR3 has 16 residues. The V and J ends lost 3 bases and 6 bases respectively, with 18 bases between them.

This clone has just one count. The V call is TRBV6-5, the J call TRBJ2-3; 8 positions agree with TRBD2. The CDR3 contains 16 residues. The V segment lost 4 bases and the J segment 1 base; nucleotides outside the gene matches: 7. Germline CDR1 is MNHEY and CDR2 is SVGAGI. The CDR3 nucleotides read TGTGCCAGCAGTTCCCCCAGCGGGAGTGGCACAGATACGCAGTATTTT. Translated: CASSSPSGSGTDTQYF.

V is TRBV9 and J is TRBJ2-7; weak D call: TRBD2 (6 bases). The germline V gene encodes CDR1 SGDLS and CDR2 YYNGEE. The CDR3 runs to 16 residues. V dropped 4 bases and J dropped 3 bases, with 20 bases sitting between them. This CDR3 is CASSSTGRRGSYEQYF. CDR3 DNA sequence: TGTGCCAGCAGCTCGACCGGGCGGAGGGGAAGCTACGAGCAGTACTTC.

The chain combines TRBV7-9 with TRBJ2-5; TRBD1 might be the D (6 bases). CDR3 size: 13 residues. V was cut by 3 bases and J by 5 bases, with 10 bases left in between. The germline CDR1 and CDR2 sequences are SEHNR and FQNEAQ (reference sequence). CDR3 nucleotide sequence: TGTGCCAGCAGCTTGGACAGCGTCGAGACCCAGTACTTC. Translation gives CASSLDSVETQYF.

The chain is built from TRBV29-1 and TRBJ1-2, with unresolved D. In germline, CDR1 is SQVTM, CDR2 ANQGSEA. CDR3 length equals 13 residues. The V end lost 3 bases, the J end lost 8 bases, and 16 bases lay between the germline ends. CDR3 DNA sequence: TGCAGCGTTGAGGCCGGAGGTGGTGGAGGCTACACCTTC. Translating it yields CSVEAGGGGGYTF.

As for this clone: Different DNA sequences within this sample yield the same CDR3. The chain links TRBV30 to TRBJ1-5, with D unresolved. CDR1 is GTSNPN, CDR2 SVGIG, per germline (reference sequence). This CDR3 region has 14 residues. V dropped 0 bases and J dropped 1 base, with 7 bases sitting between them. The CDR3 DNA is TGTGCCTGGAGTGTACTGGAGAGCAATCAGCCCCAGCATTTT. Amino acids: CAWSVLESNQPQHF.

The CDR3 DNA is TGTGCCTCAAGGGAACAGCCGGTGGGCACCGGGGAGCTGTTTTTT. Translation gives CASREQPVGTGELFF. The chain uses TRBV19 and TRBJ2-2; D not resolved. The germline V gene encodes CDR1 LNHDA and CDR2 SQIVND (reference sequence). This CDR3 is built from 15 residues. Between the trimmed V and J ends, which lost 11 bases and 4 bases, there was a span of 20 bases.

V and J are TRBV19 and TRBJ2-7; D is possibly TRBD2 (6 bases). This CDR3 has 11 amino acids. CDR1 LNHDA and CDR2 SQIVND come from the germline V gene (reference sequence). V was trimmed by 7 bases and J by 7 bases, leaving 11 bases between them. In DNA, the CDR3 is TGTGCCAGTACCTCTCGGGGGGAGCAGTACTTC. Its protein product is CASTSRGEQYF.

The V call is TRBV11-2, the J call TRBJ2-2; TRBD2 agrees at 9 bases. The CDR3 consists of 19 residues. The J segment lost 0 bases and the V segment lost 7 bases, leaving 15 bases of the junction unmatched. Germline CDR1 SGHAT, CDR2 FQNNGV. The CDR3 protein is CASTRWSSGRNSNTGELFF. The CDR3 DNA reads TGTGCCAGCACACGATGGAGCAGCGGGAGGAATTCGAACACCGGGGAGCTGTTTTTT. Together with reference TRBV11-2 and TRBJ2-2, the CDR3 gives the full variable domain: EAGVAQSPRYKIIEKRQSVAFWCNPISGHATLYWYQQILGQGPKLLIQFQNNGVVDDSQLPKDRFSAERLKGVDSTLKIQPAKLEDSAVYLCASTRWSSGRNSNTGELFFGEGSRLTVL.

This chain links TRBV5-4 with TRBJ2-5, with a possible D match to TRBD2 (5 bases). V gave up 6 bases and J gave up 2 bases, with 11 bases separating them. The CDR3 consists of 13 residues. Germline loops: CDR1 SGHNT, CDR2 YYREEE (reference sequence). The CDR3 loop reads CASTPRGQETQYF. In nucleotides, the CDR3 is TGTGCCAGCACCCCTCGGGGACAAGAGACCCAGTACTTC.

The rearrangement joins TRBV5-6 to TRBJ2-1, with TRBD2 as a possible D gene (6 bases). Deletions cut 0 bases from V and 10 bases from J, with 11 bases between. Germline CDR1 and CDR2: SGHDT and YYEEEE. The CDR3 runs 13 residues. The CDR3 loop is CASSLVGGAEQFF. The CDR3 nucleotides are TGTGCCAGCAGCTTGGTGGGGGGAGCGGAGCAGTTCTTC.

The chain recombines TRBV2 with TRBJ2-7, with 7 bases lining up with TRBD1. Trimming cost V 8 bases and J 6 bases; bases outside gene matches: 16. CDR1 and CDR2 from the germline V gene are SNHLY and FYNNEI. The CDR3 sequence is 15 residues long. The CDR3 protein is CASLDKRTGKSEQYF. The DNA for the CDR3 is TGTGCCAGCCTTGACAAAAGGACAGGCAAAAGCGAGCAGTACTTC.

The chain is built from TRBV27 and TRBJ2-7, with TRBD2 matching over 13 bases. Trimming at V came to 5 bases and at J to 6 bases, leaving 7 bases not matched to a gene. The germline V gene encodes CDR1 MNHEY and CDR2 SMNVEV (reference sequence). CDR3 length: 15 residues. The CDR3 DNA reads as TGTGCCAGCAGTCCAAGGACTAGCGGGAGTGCCGAGCAGTACTTC. This gives the protein CASSPRTSGSAEQYF.

The V call is TRBV5-5, the J call TRBJ2-6; D may be TRBD2 (5 bases). Germline V gene data show CDR1 as SGHKS and CDR2 as YYEKEE (reference sequence). CDR3 length: 15 amino acids. V was clipped by 4 bases and J by 2 bases, with 10 bases between them. The CDR3 region is CASSTYGAGANVLTF. Here the CDR3 DNA reads TGTGCCAGCAGCACCTACGGGGCTGGGGCCAACGTCCTGACTTTC.

At least ten counts were recorded for this clone. V gene TRBV5-4 combines with J gene TRBJ2-1; D is unclear. V was clipped by 1 base and J by 11 bases, with 10 bases between them. The germline V gene encodes CDR1 SGHNT and CDR2 YYREEE (reference sequence). This CDR3 contains 12 residues. The CDR3 spells CASSLWPEKQFF. The CDR3 nucleotides read TGTGCCAGCAGCTTGTGGCCGGAGAAGCAGTTCTTC. The variable domain in full, with the rest retrieved from reference TRBV5-4 and TRBJ2-1, is ETGVTQSPTHLIKTRGQQVTLRCSSQSGHNTVSWYQQALGQGPQFIFQYYREEENGRGNFPPRFSGLQFPNYSSELNVNALELDDSALYLCASSLWPEKQFFGPGTRLTVL.

The chain couples TRBV4-3 to TRBJ1-1, with D possibly being TRBD1 (6 bases). This CDR3 is built from 17 residues. Germline CDR1 reads LGHNA; CDR2 reads YSLEER. Trimming took 0 bases from V and 6 from J, leaving 20 bases between them. The CDR3 here is CASSQDGRGGYGAEAFF. The CDR3 DNA reads as TGCGCCAGCAGCCAAGATGGCAGGGGCGGCTATGGTGCTGAAGCTTTCTTT.

The genes are TRBV7-9 and TRBJ1-5; D call uncertain. The CDR3 extends over 15 amino acids. The V end was cut by 1 base, the J end by 6 bases, with 13 bases between. Germline CDR1 reads SEHNR; CDR2 reads FQNEAQ (reference sequence). CDR3 nucleotides: TGTGCCAGCAGCTTAGGGGGAGGAGCGGGTCAGCCCCAGCATTTT. As protein: CASSLGGGAGQPQHF.

CDR3 amino acids: CASSQGRGSQYF. CDR3 sequence (DNA): TGTGCCAGCAGCCAAGGGAGGGGATCGCAGTACTTC. The rearrangement joins TRBV14 to TRBJ2-4; D possibly corresponds to TRBD2 (6 bases). The CDR3 is 12 amino acids. V was pared by 1 base and J by 13 bases, with 11 bases between. Germline values: CDR1 SGHDN, CDR2 FVKESK.

This clone was counted between two and nine times. CDR3 loop: CASSPGTGGIAYEQYF. Written as DNA, the CDR3 is TGTGCCAGCTCACCGGGGACAGGGGGCATAGCTTACGAGCAGTACTTC. The V call is TRBV18, the J call TRBJ2-7; 12 bases are shared with TRBD1. J lost 4 bases, V lost 3 bases, and 7 bases had no gene match. The CDR3 spans 16 residues. Germline-derived CDR1 and CDR2 are KGHSH and LQKENI.

Points on this clone: Within the sample, other DNA sequences also encode this same CDR3. The chain uses TRBV18 and TRBJ1-1; D gene uncertain. V was cut by 3 bases and J by 5 bases, with 10 bases left in between. The CDR3 is made up of 13 amino acids. The germline gives CDR1 KGHSH, CDR2 LQKENI. The CDR3 spells CASSPEQRTEAFF. CDR3 DNA: TGTGCCAGCTCACCGGAACAGAGGACTGAAGCTTTCTTT.

The CDR3 coding sequence is TGTGCCAGCAGTTACGCCAGCGCATCCTACAATGAGCAGTTCTTC. Its protein product is CASSYASASYNEQFF. The chain links TRBV6-5 to TRBJ2-1; D is undetermined. Germline CDR1 is MNHEY and CDR2 is SVGAGI. The V and J ends lost 2 bases and 1 base respectively, with 9 bases between them. The CDR3 is 15 residues long.

The chain employs TRBV30 and TRBJ1-4; D ambiguous. Germline CDR1 and CDR2: GTSNPN and SVGIG (reference sequence). The CDR3 is 13 amino acids. Trimming stripped 0 bases from V and 8 bases from J, with 10 bases between. The CDR3 spells CAWSVGSGEKLFF. CDR3 DNA: TGTGCCTGGAGTGTAGGGAGCGGGGAAAAACTGTTTTTT.

Comments on this clone: Within the sample, other DNA sequences also encode this same CDR3. The rearrangement links TRBV18 to TRBJ2-3; TRBD1 is a possible D gene (5 bases). V was shortened by 6 bases and J by 1 base, with 11 bases between the two germline ends. The CDR3 contains 14 residues. CDR1 and CDR2 (germline): KGHSH, LQKENI. The CDR3 bases are TGTGCCAGCTCTCCTCAGGGCGGCACAGATACGCAGTATTTT. It translates to CASSPQGGTDTQYF. The complete variable domain, with remaining parts taken from reference TRBV18 and TRBJ2-3, reads NAGVMQNPRHLVRRRGQEARLRCSPMKGHSHVYWYRQLPEEGLKFMVYLQKENIIDESGMPKERFSAEFPKEGPSILRIQQVVRGDSAAYFCASSPQGGTDTQYFGPGTRLTVL.

The rearrangement links TRBV20-1 to TRBJ2-7; the D gene is possibly TRBD1 (6 bases). Germline V gives CDR1 DFQATT, CDR2 SNEGSKA (reference sequence). Trimming took off 5 bases at V and 2 bases at J, with 7 bases between the two ends. The CDR3 is made up of 11 amino acids. The CDR3 spells CSAGDTYEQYF. The CDR3, as DNA: TGCAGTGCTGGGGACACCTACGAGCAGTACTTC.

The V call is TRBV2, the J call TRBJ2-5, with 9 bases identical to TRBD2. Germline V gene sequence: CDR1 SNHLY, CDR2 FYNNEI. Germline trimming cut 6 bases from V and 4 bases from J; bases unmatched to any gene: 18. The CDR3 contains 18 residues. The CDR3 region has the DNA TGTGCCAGCAGAGCCACTCCTGACGGTGCGGGAGGGCCAGAGACCCAGTACTTC. Translation: CASRATPDGAGGPETQYF.

This chain uses TRBV28 with TRBJ2-3, with 13 bases that match TRBD2. From germline, CDR1 is MDHEN and CDR2 SYDVKM. The CDR3 runs 17 residues. V lost 4 bases and J lost 2; bases outside the gene matches: 6. The CDR3 loop is CASSSWTSGSSTDTQYF. CDR3 coding DNA: TGTGCCAGCAGTTCTTGGACTAGCGGGAGTTCCACAGATACGCAGTATTTT.

The chain couples TRBV27 to TRBJ2-3, with TRBD1 identical over 9 bases. Germline lookup yields CDR1 MNHEY and CDR2 SMNVEV (reference sequence). The V segment lost 7 bases and the J segment 1 base; nucleotides outside the gene matches: 6. The CDR3 totals 15 residues. The CDR3 loop is CASTLQGAGTDTQYF. In DNA, the CDR3 is TGTGCCAGCACCTTACAGGGGGCTGGCACAGATACGCAGTATTTT.

The rearrangement joins TRBV5-5 to TRBJ2-7; tentative D call: TRBD1 (6 bases). The CDR3 totals 14 residues. Trimming shortened V by 4 bases and J by 0 bases, and 11 bases separated the two germline ends. Germline loops: CDR1 SGHKS, CDR2 YYEKEE (reference sequence). The CDR3 sequence: CASSLGTPSYEQYF. CDR3 nucleotides: TGTGCCAGCAGCCTAGGGACACCCTCCTACGAGCAGTACTTC.

V and J are TRBV7-2 and TRBJ2-7; TRBD2 matches at 7 bases. Germline V lookup: CDR1 SGHTA, CDR2 FQGNSA. CDR3 length: 15 residues. V shed 1 base and J 3 bases; nucleotides not matched to a gene: 6. The CDR3 loop is CASSLGPGTNYEQYF. CDR3 sequence (DNA): TGTGCCAGCAGCTTAGGACCCGGGACTAACTACGAGCAGTACTTC.

On this clone itself: Other nucleotide sequences from this sample produce the same CDR3. The rearrangement joins TRBV7-9 to TRBJ1-1, with TRBD1 as a possible D gene (5 bases). Germline values: CDR1 SEHNR, CDR2 FQNEAQ (reference sequence). CDR3 size: 14 residues. The V gene lost 4 bases and the J gene lost 4 bases, with 13 bases spanning the gap. The CDR3 reads CASSSQGGGTEAFF. Here the CDR3 DNA reads TGTGCCAGCAGCTCCCAGGGAGGCGGCACTGAAGCTTTCTTT.

This chain joins TRBV2 and TRBJ2-7, with D tentatively TRBD2 (5 bases). Deletions cut 6 bases from V and 2 bases from J, with 8 bases between. Germline V lookup: CDR1 SNHLY, CDR2 FYNNEI. The CDR3 has 12 residues. The CDR3 loop is CASRLAPYEQYF. CDR3 DNA: TGTGCCAGCAGGCTAGCCCCCTACGAGCAGTACTTC.